This T cell receptor beta chain was sequenced for a study of blood T cell repertoires in COVID-19. Study summary: Nucleic acid was either cDNA or gDNA, and it came from T cells, B-cell-depleted T cells, or PBMCs.

Sequencing used immunoSEQ multiplex PCR; TCRdb keeps in-frame clones, though not all of them. Of hundreds of thousands of clones listed, roughly 86% are singletons. The length of the CDR3 is 12 residues. CDR1 is SGHTA and CDR2 is FQGNSA in the germline V gene. The V gene lost 2 bases and the J gene lost 7 bases, with 8 bases spanning the gap. This clone was detected once. Specimen: PBMCs or T cells enriched from blood (not recorded which). The gene calls are TRBV7-2 and TRBJ1-1; D remains unclear. The clonotype comes from a woman aged 50 to 60 who had recovered from COVID-19. For the CDR3, the DNA is TGTGCCAGCAGCTTATTTCGGTATGAAGCTTTCTTT. Amino acid sequence: CASSLFRYEAFF.